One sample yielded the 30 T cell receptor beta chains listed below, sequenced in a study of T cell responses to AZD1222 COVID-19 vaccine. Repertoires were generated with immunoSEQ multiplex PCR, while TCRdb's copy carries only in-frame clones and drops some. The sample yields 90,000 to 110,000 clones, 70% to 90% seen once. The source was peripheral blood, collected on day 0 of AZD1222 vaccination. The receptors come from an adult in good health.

The CDR3 bases are TGTGCCAGCAGCCGGAGGGGGGGACACTCAAGCAATCAGCCCCAGCATTTT. Amino acid sequence: CASSRRGGHSSNQPQHF. The chain has TRBV5-6 and TRBJ1-5, with D possibly TRBD1 on 6 matching bases. The ends were cut back, 4 bases at V and 1 base at J, with 18 bases in the middle. Germline V lookup: CDR1 SGHDT, CDR2 YYEEEE. The CDR3 runs 17 residues. The full variable domain, completed using reference TRBV5-6 and TRBJ1-5, is DAGVTQSPTHLIKTRGQQVTLRCSPKSGHDTVSWYQQALGQGPQFIFQYYEEEERQRGNFPDRFSGHQFPNYSSELNVNALLLGDSALYLCASSRRGGHSSNQPQHFGDGTRLSIL.

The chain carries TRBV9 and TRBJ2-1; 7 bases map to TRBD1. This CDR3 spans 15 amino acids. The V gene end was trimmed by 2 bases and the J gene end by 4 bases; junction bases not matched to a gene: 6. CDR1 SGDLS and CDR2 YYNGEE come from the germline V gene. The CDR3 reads CASSVLGTEYNEQFF. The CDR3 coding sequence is TGTGCCAGCAGCGTTCTCGGGACAGAATACAATGAGCAGTTCTTC.

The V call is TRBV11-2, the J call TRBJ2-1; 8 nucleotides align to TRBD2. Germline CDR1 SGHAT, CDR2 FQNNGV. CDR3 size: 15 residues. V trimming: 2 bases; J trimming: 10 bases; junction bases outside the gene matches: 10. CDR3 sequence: CASSLPGREAWEQFF. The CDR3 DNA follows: TGTGCCAGCAGCTTACCCGGGCGGGAGGCGTGGGAGCAGTTCTTC.

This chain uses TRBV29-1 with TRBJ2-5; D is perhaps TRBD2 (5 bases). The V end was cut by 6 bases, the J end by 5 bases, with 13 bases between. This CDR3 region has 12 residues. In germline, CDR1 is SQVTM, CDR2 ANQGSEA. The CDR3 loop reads CSVTGSGETQYF. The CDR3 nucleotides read TGCAGCGTCACGGGGTCTGGGGAGACCCAGTACTTC.

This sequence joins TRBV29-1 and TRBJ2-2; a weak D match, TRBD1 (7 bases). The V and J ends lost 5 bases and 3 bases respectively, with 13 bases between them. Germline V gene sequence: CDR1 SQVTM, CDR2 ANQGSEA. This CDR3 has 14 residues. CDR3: CSVQGGLHTGELFF. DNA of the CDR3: TGCAGCGTTCAGGGGGGACTCCACACCGGGGAGCTGTTTTTT.

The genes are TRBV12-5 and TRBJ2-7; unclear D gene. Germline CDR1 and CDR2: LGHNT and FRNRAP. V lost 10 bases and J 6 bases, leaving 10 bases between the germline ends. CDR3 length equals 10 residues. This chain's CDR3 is CAIPGPEQYF. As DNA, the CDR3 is TGTGCTATACCTGGGCCCGAGCAGTACTTC.

In DNA form, the CDR3 reads TGTGCCAGCTCTTGGGACAGGGGTTACGAGCAGTACTTC. Its protein is CASSWDRGYEQYF. J is TRBJ2-7 and V is TRBV18, with 10 bases identical to TRBD1. With V trimmed by 6 bases and J by 4 bases, 3 bases remained unmatched. Germline V lookup: CDR1 KGHSH, CDR2 LQKENI. The CDR3 has 13 amino acids.

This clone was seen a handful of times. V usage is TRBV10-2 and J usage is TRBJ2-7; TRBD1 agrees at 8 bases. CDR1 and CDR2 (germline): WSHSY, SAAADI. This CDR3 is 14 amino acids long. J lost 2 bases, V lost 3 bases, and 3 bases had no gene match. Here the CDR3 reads CASSDRGLTYEQYF. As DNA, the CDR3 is TGCGCCAGCAGTGACAGGGGGCTAACCTACGAGCAGTACTTC.

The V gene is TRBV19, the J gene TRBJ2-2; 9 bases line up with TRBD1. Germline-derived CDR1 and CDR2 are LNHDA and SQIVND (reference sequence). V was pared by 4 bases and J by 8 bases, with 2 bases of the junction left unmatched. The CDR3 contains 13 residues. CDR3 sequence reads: CASSRDREGELFF. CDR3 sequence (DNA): TGTGCCAGTAGTAGGGACAGGGAAGGGGAGCTGTTTTTT.

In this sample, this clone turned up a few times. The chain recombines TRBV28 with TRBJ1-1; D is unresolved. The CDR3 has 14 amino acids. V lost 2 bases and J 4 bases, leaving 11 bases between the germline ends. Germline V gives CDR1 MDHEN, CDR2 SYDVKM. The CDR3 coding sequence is TGTGCCAGCAGTTTAGAAGGGAGACTCACTGAAGCTTTCTTT. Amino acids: CASSLEGRLTEAFF.

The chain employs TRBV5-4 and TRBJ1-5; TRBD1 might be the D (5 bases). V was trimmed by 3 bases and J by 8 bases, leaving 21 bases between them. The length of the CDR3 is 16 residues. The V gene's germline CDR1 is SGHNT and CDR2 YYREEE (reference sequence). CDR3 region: CASSSGRADGGKPQHF. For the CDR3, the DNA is TGTGCCAGCAGCTCAGGCAGGGCAGACGGCGGTAAGCCCCAGCATTTT.

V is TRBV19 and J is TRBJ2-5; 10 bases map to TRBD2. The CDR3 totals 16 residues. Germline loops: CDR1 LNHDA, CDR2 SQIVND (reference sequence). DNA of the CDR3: TGTGGATGCTCAGGGGCTAGCGGGAGTTGTGTAGAGACCCAGTACTTC. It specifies CGCSGASGSCVETQYF.

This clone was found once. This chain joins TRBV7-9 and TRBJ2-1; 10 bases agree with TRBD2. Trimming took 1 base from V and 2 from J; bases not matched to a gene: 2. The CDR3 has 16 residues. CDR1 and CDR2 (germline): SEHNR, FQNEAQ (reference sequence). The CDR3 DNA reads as TGTGCCAGCAGCTTAGGGCTAGCGGGGGCCTACAATGAGCAGTTCTTC. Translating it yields CASSLGLAGAYNEQFF.

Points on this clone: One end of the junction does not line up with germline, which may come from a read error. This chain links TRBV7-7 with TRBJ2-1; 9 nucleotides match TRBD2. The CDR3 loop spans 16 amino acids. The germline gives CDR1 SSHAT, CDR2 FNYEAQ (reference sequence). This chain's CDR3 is CASSARGAGGRNEQFF. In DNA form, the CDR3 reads TGTGCTAGCAGCGCCCGGGGAGCGGGAGGTAGGAATGAGCAGTTCTTC.

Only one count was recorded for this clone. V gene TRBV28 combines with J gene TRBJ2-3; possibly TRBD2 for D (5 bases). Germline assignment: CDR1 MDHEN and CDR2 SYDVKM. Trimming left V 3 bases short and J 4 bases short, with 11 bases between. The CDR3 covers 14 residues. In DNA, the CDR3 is TGTGCCAGCAGTTTCGAGGGCAGAGCAGATACGCAGTATTTT. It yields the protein CASSFEGRADTQYF.

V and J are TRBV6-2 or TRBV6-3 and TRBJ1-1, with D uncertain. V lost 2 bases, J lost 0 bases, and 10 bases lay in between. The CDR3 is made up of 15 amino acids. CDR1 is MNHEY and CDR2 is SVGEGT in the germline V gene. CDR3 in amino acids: CASSYPYTMNTEAFF. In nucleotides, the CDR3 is TGTGCCAGCAGTTACCCCTATACCATGAACACTGAAGCTTTCTTT.

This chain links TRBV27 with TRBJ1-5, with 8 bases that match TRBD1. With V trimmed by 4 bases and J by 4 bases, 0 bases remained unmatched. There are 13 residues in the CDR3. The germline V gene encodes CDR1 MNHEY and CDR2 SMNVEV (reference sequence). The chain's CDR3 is CASSWTGNQPQHF. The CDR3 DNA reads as TGTGCCAGCAGTTGGACAGGGAATCAGCCCCAGCATTTT.

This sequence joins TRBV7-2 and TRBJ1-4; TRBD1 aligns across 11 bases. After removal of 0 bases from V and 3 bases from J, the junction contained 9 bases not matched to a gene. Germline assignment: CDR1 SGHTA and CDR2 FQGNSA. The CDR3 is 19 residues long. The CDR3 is CASSLARTGGLAANEKLFF. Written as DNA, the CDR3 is TGTGCCAGCAGCTTAGCCCGGACAGGGGGCCTGGCGGCTAATGAAAAACTGTTTTTT.

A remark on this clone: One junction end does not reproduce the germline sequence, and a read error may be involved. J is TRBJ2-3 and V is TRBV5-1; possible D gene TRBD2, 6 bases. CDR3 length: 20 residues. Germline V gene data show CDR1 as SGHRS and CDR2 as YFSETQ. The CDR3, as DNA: TGCGCCCGCAGCTTGGAGCCCCGGGGGAGGTCGGGGGATAGCACAGATACGCAGTATTTT. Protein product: CARSLEPRGRSGDSTDTQYF.

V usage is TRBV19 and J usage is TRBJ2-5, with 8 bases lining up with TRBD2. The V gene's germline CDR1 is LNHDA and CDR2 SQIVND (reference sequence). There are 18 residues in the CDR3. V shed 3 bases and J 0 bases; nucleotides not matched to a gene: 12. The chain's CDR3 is CASSISASGFTYQETQYF. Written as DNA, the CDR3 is TGTGCCAGTAGTATTTCGGCTAGCGGGTTTACCTACCAAGAGACCCAGTACTTC.

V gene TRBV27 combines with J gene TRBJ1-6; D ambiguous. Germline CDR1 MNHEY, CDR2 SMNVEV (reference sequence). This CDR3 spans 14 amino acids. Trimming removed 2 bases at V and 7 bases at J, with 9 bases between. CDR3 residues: CASSLGPNNSPLHF. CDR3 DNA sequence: TGTGCCAGCAGTTTAGGGCCAAACAATTCACCCCTCCACTTT.

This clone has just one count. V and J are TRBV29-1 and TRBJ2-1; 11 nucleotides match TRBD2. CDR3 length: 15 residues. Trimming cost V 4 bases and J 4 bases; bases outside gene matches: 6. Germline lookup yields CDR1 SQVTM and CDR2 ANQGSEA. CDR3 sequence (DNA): TGCAGCGTTGTCCCACTAGCGGGAGCTTACAATGAGCAGTTCTTC. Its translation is CSVVPLAGAYNEQFF.

CDR3 DNA: TGCGCCAGCAGCTTGGGGCAGACGGGCAATCAGCCCCAGCATTTT. Translating it yields CASSLGQTGNQPQHF. The rearrangement joins TRBV5-1 to TRBJ1-5, with unresolved D. With 0 bases removed from V and 2 bases from J, the gap between germline ends came to 9 bases. CDR1 is SGHRS and CDR2 is YFSETQ in the germline V gene. The CDR3 consists of 15 residues.

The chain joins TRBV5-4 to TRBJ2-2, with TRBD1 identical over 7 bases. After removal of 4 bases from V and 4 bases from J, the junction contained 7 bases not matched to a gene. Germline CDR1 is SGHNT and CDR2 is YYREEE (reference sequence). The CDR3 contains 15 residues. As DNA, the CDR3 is TGTGCCAGCAGCCGTGGGGACAGTTTCACCGGGGAGCTGTTTTTT. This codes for CASSRGDSFTGELFF. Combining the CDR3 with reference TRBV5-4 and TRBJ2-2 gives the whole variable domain ETGVTQSPTHLIKTRGQQVTLRCSSQSGHNTVSWYQQALGQGPQFIFQYYREEENGRGNFPPRFSGLQFPNYSSELNVNALELDDSALYLCASSRGDSFTGELFFGEGSRLTVL.

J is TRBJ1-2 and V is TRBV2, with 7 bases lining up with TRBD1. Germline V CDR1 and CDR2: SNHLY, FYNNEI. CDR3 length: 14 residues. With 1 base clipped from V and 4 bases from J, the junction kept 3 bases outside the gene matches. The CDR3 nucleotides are TGTGCCAGCAGTGAAGGAGACAGGGTCTATGGCTACACCTTC. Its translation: CASSEGDRVYGYTF.

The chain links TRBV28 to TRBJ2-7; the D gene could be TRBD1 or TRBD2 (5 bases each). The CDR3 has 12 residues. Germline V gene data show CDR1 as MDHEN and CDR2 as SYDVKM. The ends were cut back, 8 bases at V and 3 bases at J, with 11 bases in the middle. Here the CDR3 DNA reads TGTGCCAGCCGGGGCAGATTCTACGAGCAGTACTTC. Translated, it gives CASRGRFYEQYF.

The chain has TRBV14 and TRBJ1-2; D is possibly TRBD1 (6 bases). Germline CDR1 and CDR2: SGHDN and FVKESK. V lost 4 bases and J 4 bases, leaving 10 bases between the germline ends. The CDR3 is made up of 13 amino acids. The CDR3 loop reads CASSPGQFYGYTF. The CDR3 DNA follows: TGTGCCAGCAGCCCAGGACAGTTCTATGGCTACACCTTC.

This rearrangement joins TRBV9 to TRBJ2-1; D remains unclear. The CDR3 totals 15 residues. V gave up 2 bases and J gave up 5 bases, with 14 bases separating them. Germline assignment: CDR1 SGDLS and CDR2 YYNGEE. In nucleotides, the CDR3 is TGTGCCAGCAGCGTGGGCCCAGAGAGCAACAATGAGCAGTTCTTC. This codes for CASSVGPESNNEQFF. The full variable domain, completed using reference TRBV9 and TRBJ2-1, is DSGVTQTPKHLITATGQRVTLRCSPRSGDLSVYWYQQSLDQGLQFLIQYYNGEERAKGNILERFSAQQFPDLHSELNLSSLELGDSALYFCASSVGPESNNEQFFGPGTRLTVL.

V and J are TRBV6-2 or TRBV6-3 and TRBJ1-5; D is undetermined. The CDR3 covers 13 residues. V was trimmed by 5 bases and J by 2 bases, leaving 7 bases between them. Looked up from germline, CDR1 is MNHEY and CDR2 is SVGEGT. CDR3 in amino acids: CASSQTGNQPQHF. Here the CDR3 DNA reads TGTGCCAGCAGTCAAACGGGCAATCAGCCCCAGCATTTT.

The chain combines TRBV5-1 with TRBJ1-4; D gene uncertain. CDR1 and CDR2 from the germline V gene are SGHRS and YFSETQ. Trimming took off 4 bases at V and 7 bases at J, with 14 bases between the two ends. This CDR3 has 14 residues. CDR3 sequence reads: CASSPDPEGEKLFF. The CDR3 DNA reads TGCGCCAGCAGCCCGGACCCTGAGGGTGAAAAACTGTTTTTT.